The 7 T cell receptor beta chains listed next were all sequenced from one sample in a study of cytomegalovirus exposure and HLA in healthy donors. PCR amplification relied on 60 Vbeta primers (plus 13 Jbeta primers). Profiling relied on immunoSEQ multiplex PCR, and the TCRdb table lists in-frame clones only, not all of them. The repertoire holds 150,000 to 200,000 clones, with more than 65% as singletons. Sequenced input: PBMCs. The receptor set was obtained from a woman aged 25-40 years in good health and CMV-seropositive.

The J gene is TRBJ1-1, the V gene TRBV19, with TRBD1 as a possible D gene (6 bases). The CDR3 is made up of 15 amino acids. Germline CDR1 and CDR2: LNHDA and SQIVND (reference sequence). The ends were cut back, 6 bases at V and 2 bases at J, with 16 bases in the middle. This CDR3 is CASRAAGAVNTEAFF. CDR3 nucleotides: TGTGCCAGTAGGGCAGCAGGGGCCGTTAACACTGAAGCTTTCTTT.

Worth noting for this clone: Other DNA sequences within the sample encode an identical CDR3. The chain carries TRBV5-1 and TRBJ2-7; 9 bases are a match to TRBD1. The V and J ends lost 4 bases and 5 bases, in that order; junction bases with no gene match: 7. This CDR3 is built from 14 residues. Germline loops: CDR1 SGHRS, CDR2 YFSETQ. CDR3 bases: TGCGCCAGCAGCCCGGGACAGGGTCGAGACGAGCAGTACTTC. Protein: CASSPGQGRDEQYF.

The chain joins TRBV4-2 to TRBJ2-1, with D unclear. The CDR3 contains 15 residues. Germline assignment: CDR1 LGHNA and CDR2 YNFKEQ. V lost 4 bases and J lost 0, with 10 bases in between. The CDR3 nucleotides read TGTGCCAGCAGCCCAGAAAAAGCCTCCTACAATGAGCAGTTCTTC. Amino acid sequence: CASSPEKASYNEQFF.

V usage is TRBV5-6 and J usage is TRBJ2-1; a possible D gene is TRBD2 (7 bases). CDR1 is SGHDT, CDR2 YYEEEE, per germline. V was shortened by 6 bases and J by 0 bases, with 19 bases between the two germline ends. The CDR3 sequence is 17 residues long. In nucleotides, the CDR3 is TGTGCCAGCATCATGGGGAGGGGGACGAGCTCCTACAATGAGCAGTTCTTC. Translated: CASIMGRGTSSYNEQFF.

This chain uses TRBV5-4 with TRBJ2-5, with D maybe TRBD1 (5 bases). TRBJ2-7 explains the end of the DNA better; the J call may be wrong. CDR3 length equals 13 residues. From germline, CDR1 is SGHNT and CDR2 YYREEE (reference sequence). In DNA, the CDR3 is TGTGCCAGCAGTCCGGACATTTTCCACGAGCAGTACTTC. It translates to CASSPDIFHEQYF.

The gene calls are TRBV6-4 and TRBJ2-1; 15 nucleotides match TRBD2. The CDR3 spans 15 residues. V shed 6 bases, J shed 8 bases, and the junction held 5 bases outside the gene matches. Per the germline V gene, CDR1 is MRHNA and CDR2 is SNTAGT. The CDR3 loop is CASSEGLAGGHEQFF. The CDR3 DNA reads as TGTGCCAGCAGCGAGGGACTAGCGGGGGGTCATGAGCAGTTCTTC.

This chain links TRBV6-1 with TRBJ1-2, with D maybe TRBD1 (5 bases). The CDR3 has 17 amino acids. Germline assignment: CDR1 MNHNS and CDR2 SASEGT. V lost 6 bases to trimming and J lost 6 bases, with 26 bases between them. In DNA form, the CDR3 reads TGTGCCAGCAGAGAAACAGGCAGAGCTACCCCTTCCCATGGCTACACCTTC. This encodes CASRETGRATPSHGYTF.